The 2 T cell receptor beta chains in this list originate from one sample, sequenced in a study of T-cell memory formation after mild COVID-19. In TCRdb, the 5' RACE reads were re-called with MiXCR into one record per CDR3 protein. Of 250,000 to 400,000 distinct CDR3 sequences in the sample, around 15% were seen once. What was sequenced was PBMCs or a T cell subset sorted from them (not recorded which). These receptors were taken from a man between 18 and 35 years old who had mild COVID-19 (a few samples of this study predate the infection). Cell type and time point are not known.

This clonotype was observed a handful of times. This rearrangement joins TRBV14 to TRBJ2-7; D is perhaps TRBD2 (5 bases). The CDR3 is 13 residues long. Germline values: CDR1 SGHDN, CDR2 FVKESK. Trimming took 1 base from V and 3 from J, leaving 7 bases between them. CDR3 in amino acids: CASSQAGSYEQYF. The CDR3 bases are TGTGCCAGCAGCCAAGCGGGAAGCTACGAGCAGTACTTC.

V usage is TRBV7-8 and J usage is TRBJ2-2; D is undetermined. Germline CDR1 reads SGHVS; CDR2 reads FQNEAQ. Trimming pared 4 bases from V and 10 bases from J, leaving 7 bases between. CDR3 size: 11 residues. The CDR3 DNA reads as TGTGCCAGCAGCTCCGGTCTGGAGCTGTTTTTT. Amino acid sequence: CASSSGLELFF.